This T cell receptor (beta chain) emerged from a study of blood T cells in healthy people across ages. The CDR3 spans 12 residues. The germline V gene has CDR1 LGHNA and CDR2 YNFKEQ. A word on this clonotype: Its antigen is unidentified. Mismatch with germline at one junction end may stem from a read error.

A second PCR, run for about 6 to 11 cycles, used a sample-barcoded 5' primer plus a J-beta primer mix. A single record per CDR3 protein comes from TCRdb applying MiXCR to the 5' RACE reads. This sample has around 1,800,000 distinct CDR3 sequences; more than 35% occur once, and the top ten carry 23%. Study-level points and caveats: Roughly linearly, TCR beta diversity per million T cells fell as age increased.

What was sequenced was blood. The receptor comes from a human donor in good health. The chain recombines TRBV4-2 with TRBJ2-4; no reliable D call. CDR3 nucleotide sequence: TGTGCCTGCAGCCAAGAGGTGGACATTCAGTACTTC. It yields the protein CACSQEVDIQYF.